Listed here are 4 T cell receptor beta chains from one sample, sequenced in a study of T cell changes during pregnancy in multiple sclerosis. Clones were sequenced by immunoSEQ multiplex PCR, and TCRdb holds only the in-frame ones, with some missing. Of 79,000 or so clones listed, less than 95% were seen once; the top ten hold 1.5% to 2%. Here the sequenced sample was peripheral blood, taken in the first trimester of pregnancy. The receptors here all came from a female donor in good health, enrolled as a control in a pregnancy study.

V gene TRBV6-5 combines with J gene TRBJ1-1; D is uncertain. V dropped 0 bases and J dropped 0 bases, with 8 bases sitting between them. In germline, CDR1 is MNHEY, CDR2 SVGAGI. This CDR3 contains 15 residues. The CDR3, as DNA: TGTGCCAGCAGTTACTCCCGTCGCGTGAACACTGAAGCTTTCTTT. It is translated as CASSYSRRVNTEAFF.

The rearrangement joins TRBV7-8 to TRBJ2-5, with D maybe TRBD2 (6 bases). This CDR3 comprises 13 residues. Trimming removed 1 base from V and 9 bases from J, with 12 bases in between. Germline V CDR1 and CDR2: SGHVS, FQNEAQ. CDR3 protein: CASSLDPPGAQYF. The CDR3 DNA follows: TGTGCCAGCAGCTTAGACCCGCCGGGGGCCCAGTACTTC. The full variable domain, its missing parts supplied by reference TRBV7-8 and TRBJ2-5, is GAGVSQSPRYKVAKRGQDVALRCDPISGHVSLFWYQQALGQGPEFLTYFQNEAQLDKSGLPSDRFFAERPEGSVSTLKIQRTQQEDSAVYLCASSLDPPGAQYFGPGTRLLVL.

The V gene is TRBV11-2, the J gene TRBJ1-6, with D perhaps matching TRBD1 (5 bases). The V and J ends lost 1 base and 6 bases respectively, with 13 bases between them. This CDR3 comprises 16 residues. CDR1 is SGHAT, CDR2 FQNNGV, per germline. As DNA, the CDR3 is TGTGCCAGCAGCTTAGGGGCGGGGACGCTTAATTCACCCCTCCACTTT. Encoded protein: CASSLGAGTLNSPLHF.

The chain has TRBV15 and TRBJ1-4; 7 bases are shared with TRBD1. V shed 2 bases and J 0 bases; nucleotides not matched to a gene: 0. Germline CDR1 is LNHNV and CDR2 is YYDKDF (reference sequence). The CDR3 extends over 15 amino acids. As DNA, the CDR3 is TGTGCCACCAGCAGACAGGGGGCAACTAATGAAAAACTGTTTTTT. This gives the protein CATSRQGATNEKLFF.